The T cell receptor beta chain under discussion was sequenced for a study of blood T cell repertoires in COVID-19. Study-level information: T cells, B-cell-depleted T cells, or PBMCs supplied cDNA or gDNA.

There are a few counts of this clone. Germline values: CDR1 WSHSY, CDR2 SAAADI. The V and J ends lost 6 bases and 6 bases respectively, with 14 bases between them. The CDR3 sequence is 13 residues long. As handled by the study authors: Reference gene primer amplification in the assay estimated nucleated cell counts. Repertoires were generated with immunoSEQ multiplex PCR, while TCRdb's copy carries only in-frame clones and drops some. V and J calls and clone size are as listed in that table; D and trimming were resolved from the DNA. The sample has 100,000 to 140,000 clones, about nine tenths seen once; the top ten hold around 1.3%.

The chain has TRBV10-2 and TRBJ1-1, with D perhaps matching TRBD1 (5 bases). Sequenced sample: peripheral blood. The receptor was isolated from a woman in her thirties with acute or convalescent COVID-19. CDR3 amino acids: CASRRGTVAEAFF. The CDR3 DNA reads TGCGCCAGCAGGCGTGGGACTGTCGCTGAAGCTTTCTTT.